The clone carrying this TCR beta chain was detected ten times or more. Its antigen is not known. The data derive from a study of response to subunit inactivated influenza vaccine. Each CDR3 protein gets one entry after TCRdb re-called the RT-PCR reads with MiXCR. This repertoire shows about 240,000 distinct CDR3 sequences, 12% found once; its top ten account for about 7.8%. Whole-study findings and limits: It was the authors' suggestion that each seasonal influenza vaccination recruits few new T cells.

Trimming removed 6 bases at V and 0 bases at J, with 12 bases between. Germline V lookup: CDR1 MDHEN, CDR2 SYDVKM. This CDR3 is 15 amino acids long. This sequence was found in a man aged 45 to 65 who received an inactivated influenza vaccine. Source: non-naive T cells sorted from PBMCs, taken 14 to 15 days before vaccination. This chain uses TRBV28 with TRBJ2-1; TRBD2 might be the D (5 bases). The CDR3 is CASRTSGSSYNEQFF. The CDR3 nucleotides read TGTGCCAGCAGGACAAGCGGAAGCTCCTACAATGAGCAGTTCTTC.